This T cell receptor beta chain was profiled in a study of T cell responses to AZD1222 COVID-19 vaccine. Study-wide findings and caveats: The donor cohort was predominantly white British with a female majority, and clonal diversity may have been underestimated.

Comment on this clone: Its antigen is still unknown.

This CDR3 spans 15 amino acids. Germline values: CDR1 LGHNA, CDR2 YNFKEQ. J was trimmed by 2 bases and V by 2 bases; bases with no gene match: 5. Repertoires were generated with immunoSEQ multiplex PCR, while TCRdb's copy carries only in-frame clones and drops some. In the table there are 140,000 to 150,000 clones, 80% to 90% of which are singletons. The source of this sequence is an adult in good health. Sequenced material: peripheral blood, taken on day 0 of AZD1222 vaccination. V and J are TRBV4-2 and TRBJ2-7; 8 positions agree with TRBD2. CDR3 nucleotides: TGTGCCAGCAGCCAAACTAGCGGATTTACCTACGAGCAGTACTTC. As protein: CASSQTSGFTYEQYF.